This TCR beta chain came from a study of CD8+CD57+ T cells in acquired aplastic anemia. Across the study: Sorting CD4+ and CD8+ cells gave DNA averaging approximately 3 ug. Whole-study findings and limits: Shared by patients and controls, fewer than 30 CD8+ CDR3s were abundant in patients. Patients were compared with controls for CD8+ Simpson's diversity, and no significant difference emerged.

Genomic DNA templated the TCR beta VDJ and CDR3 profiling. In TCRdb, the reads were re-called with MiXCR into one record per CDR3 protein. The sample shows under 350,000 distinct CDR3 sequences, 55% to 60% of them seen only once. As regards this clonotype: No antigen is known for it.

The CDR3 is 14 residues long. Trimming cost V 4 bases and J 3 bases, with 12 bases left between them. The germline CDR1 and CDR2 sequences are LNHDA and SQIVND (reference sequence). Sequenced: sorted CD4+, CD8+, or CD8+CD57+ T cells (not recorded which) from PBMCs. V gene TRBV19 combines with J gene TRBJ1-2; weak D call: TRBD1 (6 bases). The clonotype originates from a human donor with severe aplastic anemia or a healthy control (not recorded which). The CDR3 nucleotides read TGTGCCAGTAGTAACTCCGACAGGTACTATGGCTACACCTTC. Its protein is CASSNSDRYYGYTF.